Presented here are 15 T cell receptor beta chains from one specimen sequenced in a study of T cell responses to AZD1222 COVID-19 vaccine (dated by TCRdb to the early 2020s). Libraries were prepared through the immunoSEQ multiplex PCR assay. Here the immuneACCESS table is served through TCRdb, limited to in-frame sequences with V and J called. Missing clones are a known gap in these copies; in checked studies unresolved V genes cover under half, and the rest lacks a known reason. The sample includes about 160,000 clones, with approximately 90% observed a single time. The ten largest make up around 0.99% of the sample. Explained via the paper, the time point label denotes: about 28 days (+/-7) after the second vaccine dose. Specimen: peripheral blood, collected 28 days after the second AZD1222 dose. All receptors come from an adult who received the AZD1222 COVID-19 vaccine.

The gene calls are TRBV27 and TRBJ1-5; D is perhaps TRBD1 (6 bases). The CDR3 has 13 residues. V lost 3 bases, J lost 6 bases, and 9 bases lay in between. Germline assignment: CDR1 MNHEY and CDR2 SMNVEV (reference sequence). CDR3 amino acids: CASSFQGSQPQHF. DNA for the CDR3: TGTGCCAGCAGTTTTCAGGGGTCTCAGCCCCAGCATTTT.

CDR3 coding DNA: TGTGCCAGCAGCGGTTTGCAGCTAACCTACAATGAGCAGTTCTTC. Protein: CASSGLQLTYNEQFF. The chain recombines TRBV7-9 with TRBJ2-1; unclear D gene. The CDR3 loop spans 15 amino acids. The V and J ends lost 5 bases and 2 bases respectively, with 13 bases between them. The V gene's germline CDR1 is SEHNR and CDR2 FQNEAQ (reference sequence).

Only one count was recorded for this clone. J is TRBJ2-7 and V is TRBV2, with 11 bases that match TRBD1. Germline-derived CDR1 and CDR2 are SNHLY and FYNNEI. This CDR3 contains 14 residues. Trimming took 8 bases from V and 2 from J; bases not matched to a gene: 5. The CDR3 sequence is CASLRGQGAYEQYF. The DNA for the CDR3 is TGTGCCAGCCTCCGGGGACAGGGGGCCTACGAGCAGTACTTC.

This chain joins TRBV3-1 (or the pseudogene TRBV3-2) and TRBJ1-3, with 9 bases matching TRBD1. Trimming took 2 bases from V and 7 from J; bases not matched to a gene: 6. In germline, CDR1 is LGHDT, CDR2 YNNKEL (reference sequence). The CDR3 sequence is 15 residues long. CDR3 in amino acids: CASSQRTGAWNTIYF. As DNA, the CDR3 is TGTGCCAGCAGCCAACGGACAGGGGCTTGGAACACCATATATTTT.

The V gene is TRBV6-5, the J gene TRBJ2-1; D possibly corresponds to TRBD2 (5 bases). The CDR3 sequence is 13 residues long. Germline V gene data show CDR1 as MNHEY and CDR2 as SVGAGI. V was shortened by 6 bases and J by 6 bases, with 12 bases between the two germline ends. CDR3 DNA: TGTGCCAGCAGACTCGGGAACTTCAATGAGCAGTTCTTC. This codes for CASRLGNFNEQFF.

The chain couples TRBV24-1 to TRBJ1-1; 7 bases align to TRBD1. V shed 4 bases and J 4 bases; nucleotides not matched to a gene: 8. The CDR3 is made up of 15 amino acids. Germline CDR1 reads KGHDR; CDR2 reads SFDVKD. The CDR3: CATSDNRQGCTEAFF. CDR3 DNA: TGTGCCACCAGTGACAATAGACAGGGTTGCACTGAAGCTTTCTTT.

This chain links TRBV6-5 with TRBJ2-4; no firm D call. The germline V gene encodes CDR1 MNHEY and CDR2 SVGAGI. Trimming removed 6 bases at V and 6 bases at J, with 6 bases between. This CDR3 region has 11 residues. CDR3 sequence (DNA): TGTGCCAGCAGCGCTGCAAACATTCAGTACTTC. Its translation is CASSAANIQYF.

The CDR3 DNA follows: TGTGCCAGACCAGGGTCTCGGAGCAGGGGGACCCACGAGCAGTACTTC. It specifies CARPGSRSRGTHEQYF. This rearrangement joins TRBV21-1 to TRBJ2-7; the DNA was not compared with TRBD1, the D call given in the table. TRBV21-1 counts as a pseudogene. The CDR3 sequence is 16 residues long.

The sample holds one count of this clone. The rearrangement uses TRBV10-2 and TRBJ2-5, with D maybe TRBD1 (5 bases). CDR3 length: 13 amino acids. Trimming took 4 bases from V and 4 from J, leaving 10 bases between them. Germline-derived CDR1 and CDR2 are WSHSY and SAAADI. This CDR3 reads CASSGSRVETQYF. CDR3 DNA: TGCGCCAGCAGTGGGTCCAGGGTAGAGACCCAGTACTTC.

CDR3 DNA sequence: TGTGCCAGCAGCCAAGACTCGACCGAGCAGTACTTC. Translated: CASSQDSTEQYF. The rearrangement joins TRBV11-3 to TRBJ2-7; no reliable D call. This CDR3 contains 12 residues. Germline loops: CDR1 SGHNT, CDR2 YENEEA. V was clipped by 5 bases and J by 6 bases, with 11 bases between them.

The rearrangement links TRBV3-1 (or the pseudogene TRBV3-2) to TRBJ1-4; D is unresolved. Looked up from germline, CDR1 is LGHDT and CDR2 is YNNKEL (reference sequence). The CDR3 runs to 13 residues. V was shortened by 5 bases and J by 11 bases, with 15 bases between the two germline ends. The CDR3, as DNA: TGTGCCAGCAGCAAATCGCGGGTAGGGAAACTGTTTTTT. Translating gives CASSKSRVGKLFF.

The table lists this clone with a count of one. The rearrangement links TRBV6-2 or TRBV6-3 to TRBJ2-1, with 7 bases lining up with TRBD2. This CDR3 has 16 amino acids. CDR1 MNHEY and CDR2 SVGEGT come from the germline V gene. V was clipped by 4 bases and J by 2 bases; unmatched bases: 8. The CDR3 nucleotides are TGTGCCAGCAGTTCCGTAGGGGAGGGCACCTACAATGAGCAGTTCTTC. Encoded protein: CASSSVGEGTYNEQFF.

The V gene is TRBV30, the J gene TRBJ2-2; a weak D match, TRBD1 (5 bases). CDR3 size: 13 residues. The V and J ends lost 5 bases and 6 bases respectively, with 13 bases between them. Per germline, CDR1 GTSNPN and CDR2 SVGIG (reference sequence). The CDR3 spells CAWAGSVPGELFF. In DNA form, the CDR3 reads TGTGCCTGGGCAGGGTCGGTGCCCGGGGAGCTGTTTTTT.

This chain uses TRBV7-2 with TRBJ2-2; 7 bases line up with TRBD2. Trimming at V came to 3 bases and at J to 4 bases, leaving 2 bases not matched to a gene. Germline-derived CDR1 and CDR2 are SGHTA and FQGNSA. The CDR3 runs 14 residues. The CDR3 sequence is CASSLGGFTGELFF. The CDR3 DNA reads TGTGCCAGCAGCTTGGGAGGGTTCACCGGGGAGCTGTTTTTT.

A few counts support this clone. The V call is TRBV7-9, the J call TRBJ2-7; weak D call: TRBD1 (7 bases). V was trimmed by 1 base and J by 12 bases, leaving 16 bases between them. CDR3 length equals 13 residues. The V gene's germline CDR1 is SEHNR and CDR2 FQNEAQ (reference sequence). The CDR3 is CASSLVGAGGPYF. The DNA of the CDR3 is TGTGCCAGCAGCTTAGTAGGAGCAGGGGGGCCGTACTTC.